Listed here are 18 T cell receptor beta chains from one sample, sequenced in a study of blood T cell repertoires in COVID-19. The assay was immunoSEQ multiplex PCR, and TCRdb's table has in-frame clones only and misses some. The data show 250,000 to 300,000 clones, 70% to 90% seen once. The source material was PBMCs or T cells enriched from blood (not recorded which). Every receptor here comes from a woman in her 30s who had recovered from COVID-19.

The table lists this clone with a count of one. The CDR3 DNA sequence: TGTGCCAGCAGCCAAGAAGGGGGATCTAGAAACACCATATATTTT. Protein: CASSQEGGSRNTIYF. The rearrangement links TRBV3-1 (or the pseudogene TRBV3-2) to TRBJ1-3, with D tentatively TRBD1 (6 bases). In germline, CDR1 is LGHDT, CDR2 YNNKEL (reference sequence). V was clipped by 0 bases and J by 5 bases, with 11 bases between them. This CDR3 comprises 15 residues.

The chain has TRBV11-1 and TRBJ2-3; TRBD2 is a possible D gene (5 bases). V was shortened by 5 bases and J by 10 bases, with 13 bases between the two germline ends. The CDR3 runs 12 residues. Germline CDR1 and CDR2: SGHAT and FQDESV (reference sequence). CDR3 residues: CASSLGGLSQYF. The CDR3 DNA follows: TGTGCCAGCAGCCTCGGCGGGCTCTCGCAGTATTTT.

This CDR3 reads CASGGAITDTQYF. The CDR3 bases are TGTGCCAGCGGGGGGGCTATTACAGATACGCAGTATTTT. The rearrangement links TRBV7-9 to TRBJ2-3, with TRBD2 as a possible D gene (7 bases). CDR3 length: 13 residues. Germline V gene sequence: CDR1 SEHNR, CDR2 FQNEAQ (reference sequence). V gave up 8 bases and J gave up 3 bases, with 12 bases separating them.

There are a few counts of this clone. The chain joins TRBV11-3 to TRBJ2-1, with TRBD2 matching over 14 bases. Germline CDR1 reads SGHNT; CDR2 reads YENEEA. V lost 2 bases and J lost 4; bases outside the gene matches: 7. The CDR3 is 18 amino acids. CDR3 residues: CASSLFGLAGGPYNEQFF. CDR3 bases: TGTGCCAGCAGCTTATTTGGACTAGCGGGGGGTCCTTACAATGAGCAGTTCTTC.

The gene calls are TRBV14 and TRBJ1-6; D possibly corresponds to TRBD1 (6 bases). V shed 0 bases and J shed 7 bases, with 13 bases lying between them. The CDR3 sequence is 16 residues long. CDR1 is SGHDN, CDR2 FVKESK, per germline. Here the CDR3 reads CASSQDFAGQNSPLHF. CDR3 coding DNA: TGTGCCAGCAGCCAAGATTTCGCAGGACAGAATTCACCCCTCCACTTT.

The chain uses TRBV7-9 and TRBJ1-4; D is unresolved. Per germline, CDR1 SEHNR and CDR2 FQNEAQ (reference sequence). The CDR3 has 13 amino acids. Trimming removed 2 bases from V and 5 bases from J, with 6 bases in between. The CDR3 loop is CASSLYINEKLFF. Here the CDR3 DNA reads TGTGCCAGCAGCTTATATATAAATGAAAAACTGTTTTTT.

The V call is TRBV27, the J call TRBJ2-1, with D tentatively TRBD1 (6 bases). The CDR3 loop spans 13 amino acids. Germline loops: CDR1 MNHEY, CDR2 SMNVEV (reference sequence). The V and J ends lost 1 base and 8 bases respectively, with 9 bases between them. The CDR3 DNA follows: TGTGCCAGCAGTTTATACAGGGCGGATGAGCAGTTCTTC. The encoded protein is CASSLYRADEQFF.

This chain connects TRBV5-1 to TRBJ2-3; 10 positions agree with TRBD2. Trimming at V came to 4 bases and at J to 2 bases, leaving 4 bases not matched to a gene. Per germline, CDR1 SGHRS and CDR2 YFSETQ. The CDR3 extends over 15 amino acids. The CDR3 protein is CASSTSGVTTDTQYF. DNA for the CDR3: TGCGCCAGCAGCACTAGCGGGGTAACCACAGATACGCAGTATTTT.

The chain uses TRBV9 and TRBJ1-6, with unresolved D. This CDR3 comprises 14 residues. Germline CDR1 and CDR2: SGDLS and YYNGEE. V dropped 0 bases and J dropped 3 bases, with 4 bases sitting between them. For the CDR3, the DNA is TGTGCCAGCAGCGTAGCGGTCTATAATTCACCCCTCCACTTT. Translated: CASSVAVYNSPLHF.

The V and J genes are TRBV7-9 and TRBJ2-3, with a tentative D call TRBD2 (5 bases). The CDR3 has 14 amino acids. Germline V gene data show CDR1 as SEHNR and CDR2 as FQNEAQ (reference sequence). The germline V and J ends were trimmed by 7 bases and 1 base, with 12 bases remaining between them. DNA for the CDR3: TGTGCCAGCACACCTTTCGGGGGCACAGATACGCAGTATTTT. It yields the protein CASTPFGGTDTQYF.

The CDR3 protein is CASSALIAGVFDTQYF. CDR3 coding DNA: TGTGCCAGCAGTGCCCTGATCGCGGGGGTATTTGATACGCAGTATTTT. V and J are TRBV2 and TRBJ2-3; TRBD2 aligns across 7 bases. CDR1 is SNHLY, CDR2 FYNNEI, per germline. The V and J ends lost 4 bases and 6 bases, in that order; junction bases with no gene match: 13. The CDR3 extends over 16 amino acids. The complete variable domain, with remaining parts taken from reference TRBV2 and TRBJ2-3, reads EPEVTQTPSHQVTQMGQEVILRCVPISNHLYFYWYRQILGQKVEFLVSFYNNEISEKSEIFDDQFSVERPDGSNFTLKIRSTKLEDSAMYFCASSALIAGVFDTQYFGPGTRLTVL.

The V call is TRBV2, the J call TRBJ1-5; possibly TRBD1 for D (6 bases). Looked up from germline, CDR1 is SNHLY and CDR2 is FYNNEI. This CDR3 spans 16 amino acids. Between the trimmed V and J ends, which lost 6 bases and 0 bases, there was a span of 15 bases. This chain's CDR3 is CASSRRGGYSNQPQHF. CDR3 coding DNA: TGTGCCAGCAGCAGGAGGGGGGGGTATAGCAATCAGCCCCAGCATTTT.

CDR3 loop: CASSLDSAGHSTF. In DNA form, the CDR3 reads TGTGCCAGCAGCTTAGATTCAGCGGGACATAGCACCTTC. The chain is built from TRBV7-8 and TRBJ1-2; D might be TRBD1 (6 bases). This CDR3 region has 13 residues. Germline V gene lookup returns CDR1 SGHVS and CDR2 FQNEAQ. With 1 base removed from V and 13 bases from J, the gap between germline ends came to 16 bases.

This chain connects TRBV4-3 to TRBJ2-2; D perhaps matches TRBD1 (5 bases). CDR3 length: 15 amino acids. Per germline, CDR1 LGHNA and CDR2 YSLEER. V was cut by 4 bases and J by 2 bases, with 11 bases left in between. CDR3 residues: CASSLGHSNTGELFF. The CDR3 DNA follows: TGCGCCAGCAGCCTCGGACACAGCAACACCGGGGAGCTGTTTTTT.

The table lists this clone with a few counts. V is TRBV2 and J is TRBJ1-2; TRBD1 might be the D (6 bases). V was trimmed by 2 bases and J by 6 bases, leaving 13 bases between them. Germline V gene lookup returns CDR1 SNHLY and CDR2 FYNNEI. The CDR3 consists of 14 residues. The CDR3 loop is CASSENLAGDGYTF. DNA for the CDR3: TGTGCCAGCAGTGAAAATTTGGCAGGGGATGGCTACACCTTC.

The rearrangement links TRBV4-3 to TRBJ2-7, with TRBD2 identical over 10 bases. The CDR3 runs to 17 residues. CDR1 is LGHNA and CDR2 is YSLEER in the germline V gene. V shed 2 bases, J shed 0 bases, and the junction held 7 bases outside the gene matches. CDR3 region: CASSQSPGLASSYEQYF. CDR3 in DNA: TGCGCCAGCAGCCAAAGTCCGGGACTAGCGAGCTCCTACGAGCAGTACTTC.

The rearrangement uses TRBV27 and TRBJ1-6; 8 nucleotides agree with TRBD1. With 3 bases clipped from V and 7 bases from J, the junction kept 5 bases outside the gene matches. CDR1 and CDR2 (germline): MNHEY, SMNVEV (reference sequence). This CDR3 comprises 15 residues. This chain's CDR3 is CASSFYGQGNSPLHF. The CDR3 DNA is TGTGCCAGCAGTTTTTACGGACAGGGAAATTCACCCCTCCACTTT.

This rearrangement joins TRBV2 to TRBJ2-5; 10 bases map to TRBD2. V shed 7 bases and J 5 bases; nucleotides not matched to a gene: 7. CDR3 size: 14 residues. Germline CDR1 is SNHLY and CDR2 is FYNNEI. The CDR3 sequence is CASTIAGGAETQYF. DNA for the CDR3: TGTGCCAGCACCATAGCGGGAGGTGCGGAGACCCAGTACTTC.